The 12 T cell receptor beta chains given below trace back to one sample, sequenced in a study of T cell repertoires in cytomegalovirus infection. TCRdb ran MiXCR on the reads and lists one entry per CDR3 protein. In the table there are some 940,000 distinct CDR3 sequences, 25% to 40% of which are singletons. For these receptors, no antigen is known. The sample was cultured CD8+ T cells from PBMCs, taken from culture after CMV antigen stimulation. All receptors come from a human donor in good health (CMV status not recorded). Some clones in this sample may be carry-over from other donors' samples.

The J gene is TRBJ2-3, the V gene TRBV5-6, with TRBD1 matching over 7 bases. Trimming took 3 bases from V and 4 from J; bases not matched to a gene: 11. Germline V gene lookup returns CDR1 SGHDT and CDR2 YYEEEE. The length of the CDR3 is 16 residues. In DNA form, the CDR3 reads TGTGCCAGCAGCTCGTGGACAGGATGGGAAGCAGATACGCAGTATTTT. Its protein product is CASSSWTGWEADTQYF.

On this clonotype: One base away lies a much larger clone, so this may be a sequencing read error. The chain links TRBV7-2 to TRBJ1-4, with 7 bases aligning to TRBD1. The CDR3 is 16 amino acids. Germline CDR1 and CDR2: SGHTA and FQGNSA. The CDR3 loop reads CASSLDRGATNEELFF. CDR3 bases: TGTGCCAGCAGCTTAGACAGGGGAGCAACTAATGAAGAACTGTTTTTT.

In its sample, this clonotype was seen a few times. The rearrangement uses TRBV7-6 and TRBJ2-2; no definite D call. The V gene's germline CDR1 is SGHVS and CDR2 FNYEAQ. Deletions cut 2 bases from V and 0 bases from J, with 4 bases between. The length of the CDR3 is 14 residues. The CDR3 nucleotides read TGTGCCAGCAGCTTAACTACGAACACCGGGGAGCTGTTTTTT. As protein: CASSLTTNTGELFF.

The genes are TRBV28 and TRBJ2-5; D is uncertain. Trimming cost V 1 base and J 2 bases, with 8 bases left between them. Per germline, CDR1 MDHEN and CDR2 SYDVKM. There are 14 residues in the CDR3. In nucleotides, the CDR3 is TGTGCCAGCAGTTTATACGACAAACAAGAGACCCAGTACTTC. Its translation is CASSLYDKQETQYF.

This clonotype was counted at least ten times. The rearrangement uses TRBV11-2 and TRBJ2-1; D is uncertain. V lost 6 bases and J 7 bases, leaving 10 bases between the germline ends. The length of the CDR3 is 12 residues. Germline CDR1 reads SGHAT; CDR2 reads FQNNGV. CDR3 loop: CASSSTRNEQFF. CDR3 nucleotides: TGTGCCAGCAGTTCAACGAGGAATGAGCAGTTCTTC.

CDR3 loop: CASRREQGSYNEQFF. The DNA of the CDR3 is TGTGCCAGTAGAAGAGAACAGGGTTCTTACAATGAGCAGTTCTTC. V is TRBV19 and J is TRBJ2-1, with D maybe TRBD1 (6 bases). V shed 6 bases and J shed 4 bases, with 16 bases lying between them. The CDR3 runs 15 residues. CDR1 is LNHDA, CDR2 SQIVND, per germline (reference sequence).

J is TRBJ2-1 and V is TRBV2; 10 bases match TRBD1. The junction had 11 bases not matched to a gene; V was cut back by 9 bases and J by 6 bases. CDR3 length equals 15 residues. Germline CDR1 is SNHLY and CDR2 is FYNNEI. CDR3 in amino acids: CARGTGATSGNEQFF. CDR3 nucleotide sequence: TGTGCCAGAGGGACAGGGGCGACGAGTGGCAATGAGCAGTTCTTC. Supplemented by reference TRBV2 and TRBJ2-1, the full variable domain reads EPEVTQTPSHQVTQMGQEVILRCVPISNHLYFYWYRQILGQKVEFLVSFYNNEISEKSEIFDDQFSVERPDGSNFTLKIRSTKLEDSAMYFCARGTGATSGNEQFFGPGTRLTVL.

V and J are TRBV7-2 and TRBJ2-1, with 8 bases that match TRBD1. Per germline, CDR1 SGHTA and CDR2 FQGNSA. J lost 8 bases, V lost 5 bases, and 11 bases had no gene match. This CDR3 comprises 15 residues. CDR3: CASSEGRGRVDEQFF. The CDR3 DNA is TGTGCCAGCAGCGAGGGCAGGGGGCGGGTTGATGAGCAGTTCTTC.

This clonotype was picked up a small number of times. The chain joins TRBV27 to TRBJ2-2; the match to TRBD2 covers 14 bases. This CDR3 is built from 19 residues. Germline-derived CDR1 and CDR2 are MNHEY and SMNVEV (reference sequence). V was clipped by 0 bases and J by 2 bases; unmatched bases: 5. The CDR3 nucleotides read TGTGCCAGCAGTTTATCACCGGGACTAGCGGGGGCCAACACCGGGGAGCTGTTTTTT. Amino acids: CASSLSPGLAGANTGELFF.

This clonotype has only a few counts. This rearrangement joins TRBV4-1 to TRBJ1-1; no definite D call. Between the trimmed V and J ends, which lost 4 bases and 6 bases, there was a span of 12 bases. Germline V CDR1 and CDR2: MGHRA, YSYEKL. The CDR3 sequence is 13 residues long. The CDR3 spells CASSPSGRAEAFF. The CDR3 DNA follows: TGCGCCAGCAGCCCTTCGGGTAGAGCTGAAGCTTTCTTT.

This clonotype turned up a few times. The rearrangement links TRBV19 to TRBJ2-2, with TRBD2 identical over 11 bases. The germline gives CDR1 LNHDA, CDR2 SQIVND (reference sequence). V lost 5 bases and J lost 1; bases outside the gene matches: 6. The length of the CDR3 is 17 residues. DNA of the CDR3: TGTGCCAGTAGTCCCGAGACTAGCGGGGTGAACACCGGGGAGCTGTTTTTT. It specifies CASSPETSGVNTGELFF.

In this sample, this clonotype turned up once. V usage is TRBV23-1 and J usage is TRBJ2-7; D possibly matches TRBD1 or TRBD2 (6 bases each). TRBV23-1 is given ORF status, its function remaining uncertain. V lost 2 bases to trimming and J lost 6 bases, with 23 bases between them. This CDR3 spans 17 amino acids. The CDR3 protein is CASSQRPRGHSVPEQYV. In DNA form, the CDR3 reads TGCGCCAGCAGTCAACGCCCCCGGGGGCACAGTGTCCCCGAGCAGTACGTC.